This TCR beta chain was identified in a study of Tregs in tolerant kidney transplant recipients. Study-wide results and caveats: The small number of patients limits these findings pending further validation. Tolerant patients' donor-specific Tregs expanded beyond overall Tregs, suggesting antigen-driven growth.

Recipient PBMCs carried a CFSE label and met irradiated graft donor PBMCs for less than 7 days before FACS sorting. Germline V lookup: CDR1 MGHRA, CDR2 YSYEKL. This CDR3 contains 14 residues. J gave up 2 bases and V 1 base, and 0 bases lay outside the gene matches. The data were produced by immunoSEQ multiplex PCR, yet TCRdb's version contains in-frame clones alone and is incomplete. The repertoire includes some 15,000 clones, around half of them detected once, and 3% to 3.5% sits in the top ten. Only a few counts were recorded for this clone. Its antigen remains unidentified. The chain carries TRBV4-1 and TRBJ2-5; TRBD2 matches 8 bases. Specimen: CD4+ T cells from blood cultured with allogeneic cells, collected before the transplant. This clonotype was sampled from a human patient who received a combined kidney and bone marrow transplant. The CDR3: CASSQAGGQETQYF. As DNA, the CDR3 is TGCGCCAGCAGCCAAGCGGGGGGGCAAGAGACCCAGTACTTC.